This T cell receptor beta chain was documented in a study of cytomegalovirus exposure and HLA in healthy donors. In germline, CDR1 is SGHRS, CDR2 YFSETQ. The ends were cut back, 0 bases at V and 10 bases at J, with 14 bases in the middle. The CDR3 has 15 residues. Profiling relied on immunoSEQ multiplex PCR, and the TCRdb table lists in-frame clones only, not all of them. The sample records roughly 200,000 clones, roughly 81% being singletons. The material sequenced was PBMCs. The genes are TRBV5-1 and TRBJ1-6; possible D gene TRBD1, 6 bases. This clonotype was sampled from a woman in her 30s in good health and CMV-seronegative. For the CDR3, the DNA is TGCGCCAGCAGCTTGGAATCGGGGGGCCGGTCACCCCTCCACTTT. It is translated as CASSLESGGRSPLHF.